This TCR beta chain comes out of a study of neurological immune-mediated disorders. The CDR3 is 15 amino acids. The V gene's germline CDR1 is SGHTA and CDR2 FQGNSA. Between the trimmed V and J ends, which lost 2 bases and 4 bases, there was a span of 14 bases. This clonotype showed up many times. One entry per CDR3 protein, called by TCRdb with MiXCR from the 5' RACE reads. The data show about 45,000 distinct CDR3 sequences, under 25% seen once. Time point described: technical triplicate 3. The V and J genes are TRBV7-2 and TRBJ1-2; a weak D match, TRBD1 (5 bases). The clonotype comes from a man in his fifties or sixties with HTLV-1-associated myelopathy (HAM/TSP). Material for sequencing was PBMCs. CDR3 protein: CASSLSLGESYGYTF. Here the CDR3 DNA reads TGTGCCAGCAGCTTATCCCTGGGGGAGTCCTATGGCTACACCTTC.